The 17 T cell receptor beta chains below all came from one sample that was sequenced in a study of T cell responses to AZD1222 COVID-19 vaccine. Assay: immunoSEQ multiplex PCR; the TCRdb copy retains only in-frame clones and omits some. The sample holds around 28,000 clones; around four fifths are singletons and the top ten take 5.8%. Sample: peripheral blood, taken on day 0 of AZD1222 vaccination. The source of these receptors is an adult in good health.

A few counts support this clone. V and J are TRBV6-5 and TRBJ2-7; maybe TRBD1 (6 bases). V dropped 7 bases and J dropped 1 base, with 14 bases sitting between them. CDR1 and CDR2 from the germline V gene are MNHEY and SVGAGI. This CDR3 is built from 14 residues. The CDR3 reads CASKSQGPSYEQYV. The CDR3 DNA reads TGTGCCAGCAAGTCCCAGGGGCCTTCCTACGAGCAGTACGTC.

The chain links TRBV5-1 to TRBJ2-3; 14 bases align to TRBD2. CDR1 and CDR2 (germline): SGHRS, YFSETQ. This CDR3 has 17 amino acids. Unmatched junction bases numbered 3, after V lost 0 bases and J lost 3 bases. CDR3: CASSLGLAGGRTDTQYF. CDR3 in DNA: TGCGCCAGCAGCTTGGGACTAGCGGGGGGGCGGACAGATACGCAGTATTTT.

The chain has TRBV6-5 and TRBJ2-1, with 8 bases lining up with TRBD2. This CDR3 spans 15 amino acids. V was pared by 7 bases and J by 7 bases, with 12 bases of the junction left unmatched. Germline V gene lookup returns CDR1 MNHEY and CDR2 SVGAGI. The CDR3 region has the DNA TGTGCCAGCACCAAAGCGGGAGTGGTTAGGAATGAGCAGTTCTTC. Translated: CASTKAGVVRNEQFF.

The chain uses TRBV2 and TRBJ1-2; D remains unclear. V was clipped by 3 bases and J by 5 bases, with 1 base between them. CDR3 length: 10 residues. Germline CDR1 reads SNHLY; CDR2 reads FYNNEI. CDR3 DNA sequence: TGTGCCAGCAGTGATTATGGCTACACCTTC. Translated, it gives CASSDYGYTF.

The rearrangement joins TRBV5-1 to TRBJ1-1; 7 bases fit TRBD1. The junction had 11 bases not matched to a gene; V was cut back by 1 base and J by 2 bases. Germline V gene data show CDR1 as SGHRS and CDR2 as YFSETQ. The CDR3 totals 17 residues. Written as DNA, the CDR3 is TGCGCCAGCAGCTTGAGGGGGCAGGGGCCTGGTAACACTGAAGCTTTCTTT. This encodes CASSLRGQGPGNTEAFF.

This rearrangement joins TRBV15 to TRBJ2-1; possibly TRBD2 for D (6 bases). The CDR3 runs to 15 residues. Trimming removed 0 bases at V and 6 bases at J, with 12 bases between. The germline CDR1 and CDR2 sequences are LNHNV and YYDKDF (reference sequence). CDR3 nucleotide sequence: TGTGCCACCAGCAGAGACAGGACTAATCTCAATGAGCAGTTCTTC. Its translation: CATSRDRTNLNEQFF.

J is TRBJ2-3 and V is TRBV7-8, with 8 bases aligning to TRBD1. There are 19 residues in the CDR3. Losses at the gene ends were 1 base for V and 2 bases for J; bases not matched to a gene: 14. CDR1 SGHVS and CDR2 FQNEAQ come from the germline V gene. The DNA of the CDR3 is TGTGCCAGCAGCTTAGAAGGCAGGGGGCGTGTAGCCCACACAGATACGCAGTATTTT. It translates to CASSLEGRGRVAHTDTQYF.

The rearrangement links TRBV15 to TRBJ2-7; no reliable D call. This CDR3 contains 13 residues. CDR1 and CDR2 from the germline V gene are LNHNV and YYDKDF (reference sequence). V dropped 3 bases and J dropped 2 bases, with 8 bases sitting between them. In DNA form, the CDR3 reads TGTGCCACCAGCAGTGGGATGGCCTACGAGCAGTACTTC. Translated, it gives CATSSGMAYEQYF.

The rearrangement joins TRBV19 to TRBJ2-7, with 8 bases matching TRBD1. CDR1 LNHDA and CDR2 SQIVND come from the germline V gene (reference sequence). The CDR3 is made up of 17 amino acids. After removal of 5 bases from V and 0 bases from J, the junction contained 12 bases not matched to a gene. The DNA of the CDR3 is TGTGCCAGTAGTCAGCTGGGGACAGGTTTTAGCTCCTACGAGCAGTACGTC. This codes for CASSQLGTGFSSYEQYV.

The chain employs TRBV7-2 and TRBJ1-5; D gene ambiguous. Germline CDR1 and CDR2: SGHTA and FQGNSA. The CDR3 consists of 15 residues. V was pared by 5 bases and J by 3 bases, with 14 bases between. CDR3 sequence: CASSTGPDSNQPQHF. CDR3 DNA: TGTGCCAGCAGCACCGGGCCCGACTCCAATCAGCCCCAGCATTTT.

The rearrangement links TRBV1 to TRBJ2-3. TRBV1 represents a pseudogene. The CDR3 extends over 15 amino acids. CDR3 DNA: TGCACCAGCAGCCAAGATAAAAGGGGCACAGATACGCAGTATTTT. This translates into CTSSQDKRGTDTQYF.

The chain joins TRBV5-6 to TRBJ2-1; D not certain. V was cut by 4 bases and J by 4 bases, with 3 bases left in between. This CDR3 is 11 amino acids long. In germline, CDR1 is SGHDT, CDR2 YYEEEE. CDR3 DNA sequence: TGTGCCAGCAGCATTTACAATGAGCAGTTCTTC. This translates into CASSIYNEQFF.

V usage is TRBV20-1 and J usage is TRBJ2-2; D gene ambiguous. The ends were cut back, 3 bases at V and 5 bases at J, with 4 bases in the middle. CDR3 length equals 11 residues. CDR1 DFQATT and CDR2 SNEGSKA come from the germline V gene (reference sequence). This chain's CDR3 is CSASRTGELFF. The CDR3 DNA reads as TGCAGTGCTAGCCGGACCGGGGAGCTGTTTTTT.

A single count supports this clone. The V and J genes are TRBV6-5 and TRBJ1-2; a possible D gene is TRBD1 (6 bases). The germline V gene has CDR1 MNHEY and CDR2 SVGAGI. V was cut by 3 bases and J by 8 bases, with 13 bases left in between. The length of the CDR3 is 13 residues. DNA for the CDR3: TGTGCCAGCAGTTATGGGACAAATAACGGCTACACCTTC. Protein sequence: CASSYGTNNGYTF.

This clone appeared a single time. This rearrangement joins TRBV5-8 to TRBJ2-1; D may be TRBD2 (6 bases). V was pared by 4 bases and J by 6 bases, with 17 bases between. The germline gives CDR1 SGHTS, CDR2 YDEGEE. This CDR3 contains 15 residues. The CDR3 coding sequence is TGTGCCAGCAGCCGTAGACTAGGAACTGGCAATGAGCAGTTCTTC. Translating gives CASSRRLGTGNEQFF.

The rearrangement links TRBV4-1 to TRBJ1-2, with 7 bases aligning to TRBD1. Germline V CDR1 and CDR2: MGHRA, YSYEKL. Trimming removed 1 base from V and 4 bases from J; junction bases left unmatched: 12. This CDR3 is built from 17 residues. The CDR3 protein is CASSQAGSGQRSYGYTF. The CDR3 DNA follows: TGCGCCAGCAGCCAAGCGGGGTCGGGACAGAGAAGCTATGGCTACACCTTC.

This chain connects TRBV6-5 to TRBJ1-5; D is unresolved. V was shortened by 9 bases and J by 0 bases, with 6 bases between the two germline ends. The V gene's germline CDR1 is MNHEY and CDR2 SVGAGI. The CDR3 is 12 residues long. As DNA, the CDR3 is TGTGCCAGTCGTTCTAGCAATCAGCCCCAGCATTTT. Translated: CASRSSNQPQHF.